This TCR beta chain originates from a study of T cell responses to AZD1222 COVID-19 vaccine. This clone was detected a few times. Its antigen is not known. CDR3 size: 12 residues. Trimming cost V 7 bases and J 5 bases, with 11 bases left between them. Overall study findings and caveats: Repertoire collection took place solely once the T cell response had peaked.

Profiled with immunoSEQ multiplex PCR; TCRdb holds only in-frame clones, not every one. The sample contains approximately 150,000 clones, around nine tenths of which appear only once. The sequence derives from an adult in good health. Sequenced material: peripheral blood, taken on day 0 of AZD1222 vaccination. The chain combines TRBV12-3 or TRBV12-4 with TRBJ2-5; D unresolved. The CDR3 DNA reads TGTGCCAGCACACGAAATCGGGAGACCCAGTACTTC. This codes for CASTRNRETQYF.